This T cell receptor beta chain comes out of a study of control samples from healthy donors and cancer patients. Only in-frame clones appear in the TCRdb table, and some are missing; sequencing was by immunoSEQ multiplex PCR. The sample holds about 120,000 clones; about 93% are singletons and the top ten take around 2.5%. CDR3 length: 14 residues. Trimming took off 4 bases at V and 0 bases at J, with 9 bases between the two ends. The V gene's germline CDR1 is MNHEY and CDR2 SVGAGI. V and J are TRBV6-5 and TRBJ1-2, with no clear D. The sample comprised blood. This clonotype originated in a man aged 25 to 40 in good health. CDR3 nucleotide sequence: TGTGCCAGCAGTTCTATCGGGGCTAACTATGGCTACACCTTC. Protein: CASSSIGANYGYTF.